The T cell receptor beta chain described here comes from a study of blood T cell repertoires in COVID-19 (dated by TCRdb to about 2020). Regarding the study in general: Samples from collaborators originated in the United States, Italy and Spain and spanned both the acute and convalescent phases of COVID-19. Where HLA class I and class II types were available, the types were taken from metadata supplied by the sample provider, not from assay-based typing. The dataset comprised deeply sampled blood TCRbeta repertoires from subjects exposed to, actively infected with, or recovered from COVID-19. The repertoires were released in a freely available public database intended as a resource for research on the immune response to SARS-CoV-2. The material from the prospective study consisted of cDNA or gDNA derived from T cells, B-cell-depleted T cells, or PBMCs. Samples were obtained from the ongoing ImmuneRACE study (first 160 participants) and from some 1,300 subjects provided by 6 global collaborators. The sample metadata nearly always contained a de-identified subject ID, COVID-19 status, age in years and sex. What the research found in general, with its limitations: The amount of clinical and demographic metadata varied by source and participant and was provided uncurated.

TCRbeta CDR3 regions were amplified from genomic DNA using the immunoSEQ Assay, a bias-controlled multiplex PCR. Per the authors' processing: Nucleated cell counts per sample were estimated from amplification of reference gene primers within the assay. Sequence reads were collapsed and filtered to measure the absolute abundance of every unique TCRbeta CDR3 rearrangement. For each sample, productive Simpson clonality was calculated by taking the square root of Simpson's diversity index across productive rearrangements. Imported from immuneACCESS, the table was reduced by TCRdb to in-frame sequences with V and J called. These copies leave out some clones; in studies compared against another copy, an unresolved V gene accounts for under half, and the cause of the remainder is not known. V, J and clone size were drawn from that table, and D and trimming were deduced from the DNA. The sample data list some 290,000 clones, and roughly nine tenths of these were observed just once. Of the sample, 2.9% is held by the ten largest clones.

The cysteine opens and the phenylalanine closes a CDR3 of 15 amino acids. The kept DNA is CDR3 alone, 45 bases in frame from the first base. The germline V gene supplies CDR1 MGHDK and CDR2 SYGVNS. Compared with germline, V lacks 2 bases and J lacks 7 bases; bases without a gene match: 7. Points on this clone: Its antigen remains unidentified. No qualities accompany the bases; no much larger clone lies one base away.

At one collaborating source in Seattle, patients were enrolled during active infection and were followed longitudinally through the course of disease. The collaborating institutions used their own protocols to collect whole blood in K2EDTA tubes. For TCRbeta analysis, collaborator samples were shipped as frozen whole blood, as isolated PBMCs, or as DNA extracted from either sample type. The sequence is built from TRBV25-1 and TRBJ1-4, and 7 bases in between align with TRBD1. Sequencing was done on a sample of peripheral blood. This receptor was obtained from a woman aged 30 to 39 with COVID-19, enrolled during active disease. The CDR3 region has the sequence CASSETRGPSEKLFF. The DNA reads TGTGCCAGCAGTGAAACTAGGGGGCCTAGTGAAAAACTGTTTTTT.